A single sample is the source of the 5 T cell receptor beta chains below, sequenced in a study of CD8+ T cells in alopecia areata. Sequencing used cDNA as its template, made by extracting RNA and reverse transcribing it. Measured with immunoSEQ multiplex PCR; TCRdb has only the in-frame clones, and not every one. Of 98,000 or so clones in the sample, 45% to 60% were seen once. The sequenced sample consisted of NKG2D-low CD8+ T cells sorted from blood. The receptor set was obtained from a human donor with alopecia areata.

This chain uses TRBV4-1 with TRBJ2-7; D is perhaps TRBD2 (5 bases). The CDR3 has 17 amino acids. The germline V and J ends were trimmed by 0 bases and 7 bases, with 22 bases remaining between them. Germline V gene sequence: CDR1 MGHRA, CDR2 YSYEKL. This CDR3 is CASSQDRNVEGLREQYF. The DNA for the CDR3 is TGCGCCAGCAGCCAAGATAGAAACGTCGAGGGCCTACGGGAGCAGTACTTC.

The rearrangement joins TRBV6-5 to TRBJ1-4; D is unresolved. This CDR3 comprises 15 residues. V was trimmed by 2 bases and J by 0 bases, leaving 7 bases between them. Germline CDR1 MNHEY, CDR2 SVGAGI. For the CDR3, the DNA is TGTGCCAGCAGTTACGGAGACCCAACTAATGAAAAACTGTTTTTT. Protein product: CASSYGDPTNEKLFF.

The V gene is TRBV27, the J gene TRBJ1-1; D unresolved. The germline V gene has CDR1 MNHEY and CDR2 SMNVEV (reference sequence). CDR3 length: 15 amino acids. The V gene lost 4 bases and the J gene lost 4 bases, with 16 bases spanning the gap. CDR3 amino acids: CASSSWALPGTEAFF. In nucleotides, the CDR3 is TGTGCCAGCAGTTCCTGGGCCCTTCCAGGCACTGAAGCTTTCTTT.

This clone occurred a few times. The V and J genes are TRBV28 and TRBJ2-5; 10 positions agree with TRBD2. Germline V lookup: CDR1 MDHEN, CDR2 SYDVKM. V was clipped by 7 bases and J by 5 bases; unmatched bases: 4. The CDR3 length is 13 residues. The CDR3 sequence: CASMASGSETQYF. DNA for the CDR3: TGTGCCAGCATGGCTAGCGGGAGCGAGACCCAGTACTTC.

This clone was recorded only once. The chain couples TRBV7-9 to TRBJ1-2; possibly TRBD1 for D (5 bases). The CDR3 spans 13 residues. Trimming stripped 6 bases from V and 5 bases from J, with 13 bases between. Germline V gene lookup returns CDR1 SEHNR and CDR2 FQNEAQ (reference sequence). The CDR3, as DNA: TGTGCCAGCAGTTCAAGGGACGGATATGGCTACACCTTC. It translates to CASSSRDGYGYTF.